What follows are 32 T cell receptor beta chains derived from one specimen sequenced in a study of T-cell reconstitution after alpha-beta-depleted transplantation in children. A TCRbeta library incorporating unique molecular identifiers was prepared. TCRdb re-derived calls from the PCR reads in MiXCR, one entry per CDR3 protein. This sample has about 980,000 distinct CDR3 sequences; 25% to 35% occur once, and the top ten carry approximately 30%. Material: PBMCs, mostly from graft donor cells, obtained 360 days after TCRalphabeta/CD19-depleted stem cell transplant. All receptors derive from a boy under two years old who had a stem cell transplant for SCID, so the T cells may come from the graft donor.

This clonotype has just a few counts. V and J are TRBV28 and TRBJ1-6; 8 bases align to TRBD1. This CDR3 is 14 amino acids long. In germline, CDR1 is MDHEN, CDR2 SYDVKM. The V gene end was trimmed by 7 bases and the J gene end by 7 bases; junction bases not matched to a gene: 6. CDR3 in amino acids: CASTWGDRNSPLHF. The CDR3 DNA is TGTGCCAGCACCTGGGGGGACAGGAATTCACCCCTCCACTTT.

V gene TRBV6-2 or TRBV6-3 combines with J gene TRBJ2-7, with no clear D. The CDR3 sequence is 14 residues long. From germline, CDR1 is MNHEY and CDR2 SVGEGT. V lost 2 bases to trimming and J lost 0 bases, with 8 bases between them. CDR3 in amino acids: CASSYNDPSYEQYF. The CDR3 nucleotides read TGTGCCAGCAGTTACAACGACCCCTCCTACGAGCAGTACTTC.

This clonotype was seen a few times. The V call is TRBV12-3 or TRBV12-4, the J call TRBJ2-2, with 7 positions matching TRBD2. This CDR3 contains 16 residues. V lost 2 bases, J lost 2 bases, and 5 bases stayed unmatched. The CDR3: CASSLQAGDNTGELFF. Written as DNA, the CDR3 is TGTGCCAGCAGTTTACAGGCGGGGGACAACACCGGGGAGCTGTTTTTT.

This clonotype was seen a handful of times. The chain recombines TRBV29-1 with TRBJ2-2; 8 bases fit TRBD1. The CDR3 extends over 14 amino acids. Germline assignment: CDR1 SQVTM and CDR2 ANQGSEA. The J segment lost 4 bases and the V segment lost 7 bases, leaving 8 bases of the junction unmatched. CDR3 protein: CSGGETGATGELFF. The CDR3 DNA reads TGCAGCGGGGGGGAGACAGGGGCCACCGGGGAGCTGTTTTTT.

This clonotype appeared a few times. J is TRBJ1-6 and V is TRBV5-1, with no clear D. V was trimmed by 2 bases and J by 8 bases, leaving 5 bases between them. CDR3 length: 12 residues. From germline, CDR1 is SGHRS and CDR2 YFSETQ. The CDR3 sequence is CASSLMDSPLHF. Here the CDR3 DNA reads TGCGCCAGCAGCTTAATGGATTCACCCCTCCACTTT.

This clonotype appeared once. DNA of the CDR3: TGTGCCAGCTCACCACCGCAGGGGAGAGGGACCAAAAACATTCAGTACTTC. It encodes CASSPPQGRGTKNIQYF. The rearrangement uses TRBV18 and TRBJ2-4; possible D gene TRBD1, 6 bases. Germline CDR1 KGHSH, CDR2 LQKENI. Trimming removed 0 bases from V and 2 bases from J, with 14 bases in between. The CDR3 is made up of 17 amino acids.

The gene calls are TRBV4-2 and TRBJ2-7; a possible D gene is TRBD2 (6 bases). V was clipped by 0 bases and J by 1 base, with 16 bases between them. The CDR3 consists of 17 residues. CDR1 is LGHNA, CDR2 YNFKEQ, per germline. The DNA of the CDR3 is TGTGCCAGCAGCCAAGATGGAAAGGAGGGGAAGTCCTACGAGCAGTACTTC. It yields the protein CASSQDGKEGKSYEQYF.

This clonotype was counted between two and nine times. The chain couples TRBV2 to TRBJ2-2; either TRBD1 or TRBD2 may supply D (5 bases each). The CDR3 is made up of 15 amino acids. Germline V gene data show CDR1 as SNHLY and CDR2 as FYNNEI. V was cut by 6 bases and J by 5 bases, with 16 bases left in between. In DNA form, the CDR3 reads TGTGCCAGCAGCTCAACCGGGGCCCGAACCGGGGAGCTGTTTTTT. The encoded protein is CASSSTGARTGELFF.

This clonotype turned up a few times. The V and J genes are TRBV5-1 and TRBJ2-7; D unresolved. V was cut by 0 bases and J by 1 base, with 8 bases left in between. CDR3 length equals 14 residues. From germline, CDR1 is SGHRS and CDR2 YFSETQ. CDR3 sequence: CASSLEGTSYEQYF. CDR3 DNA: TGCGCCAGCAGCTTGGAGGGTACATCCTACGAGCAGTACTTC. Full variable domain (rest looked up from reference TRBV5-1 and TRBJ2-7): KAGVTQTPRYLIKTRGQQVTLSCSPISGHRSVSWYQQTPGQGLQFLFEYFSETQRNKGNFPGRFSGRQFSNSRSEMNVSTLELGDSALYLCASSLEGTSYEQYFGPGTRLTVT.

The chain carries TRBV9 and TRBJ1-4; unclear D gene. The CDR3 has 15 amino acids. Looked up from germline, CDR1 is SGDLS and CDR2 is YYNGEE. V lost 3 bases and J 4 bases, leaving 13 bases between the germline ends. The DNA of the CDR3 is TGTGCCAGCAGCGGTAGTGGGCAGCATAATGAAAAACTGTTTTTT. This encodes CASSGSGQHNEKLFF.

The chain has TRBV12-3 or TRBV12-4 and TRBJ1-1; D remains ambiguous. The V gene lost 4 bases and the J gene lost 1 base, with 16 bases spanning the gap. The CDR3 is 16 residues long. CDR3 amino acids: CASSSGETLGNTEAFF. The DNA of the CDR3 is TGTGCCAGCAGTTCTGGAGAGACCTTGGGGAACACTGAAGCTTTCTTT.

The V gene is TRBV12-3 or TRBV12-4, the J gene TRBJ1-4, with D perhaps matching TRBD1 (6 bases). This CDR3 has 16 amino acids. V was trimmed by 5 bases and J by 0 bases, leaving 13 bases between them. The DNA of the CDR3 is TGTGCCAGCAGTAGGTACGGGGACACAACTAATGAAAAACTGTTTTTT. As protein: CASSRYGDTTNEKLFF.

This clonotype was observed a handful of times. The chain uses TRBV12-3 or TRBV12-4 and TRBJ2-2; D not resolved. The CDR3 runs 14 residues. Trimming took off 3 bases at V and 3 bases at J, with 8 bases between the two ends. The CDR3 protein is CASSFTSHTGELFF. CDR3 nucleotides: TGTGCCAGCAGTTTCACCAGTCACACCGGGGAGCTGTTTTTT.

This chain connects TRBV19 to TRBJ2-2, with a tentative D call TRBD2 (6 bases). CDR1 is LNHDA and CDR2 is SQIVND in the germline V gene (reference sequence). Trimming took off 2 bases at V and 5 bases at J, with 18 bases between the two ends. The CDR3 length is 17 residues. In DNA form, the CDR3 reads TGTGCCAGTAGTATACGTTTTCGGGGGAAACGGACCGGGGAGCTGTTTTTT. It codes for CASSIRFRGKRTGELFF.

The J gene is TRBJ2-4, the V gene TRBV27, with D tentatively TRBD2 (6 bases). The CDR3 totals 15 residues. V was pared by 5 bases and J by 3 bases, with 14 bases between. Germline V gives CDR1 MNHEY, CDR2 SMNVEV (reference sequence). CDR3 sequence (DNA): TGTGCCAGCAGTCCCGGGGGATTGGGCAAAAACATTCAGTACTTC. Amino acids: CASSPGGLGKNIQYF.

The chain is built from TRBV9 and TRBJ2-5; 7 nucleotides agree with TRBD1. The CDR3 sequence is 15 residues long. Germline CDR1 reads SGDLS; CDR2 reads YYNGEE. Trimming cost V 0 bases and J 4 bases; bases outside gene matches: 6. DNA for the CDR3: TGTGCCAGCAGCGTAGGGACAGGACTGGCAGAGACCCAGTACTTC. This encodes CASSVGTGLAETQYF.

The chain links TRBV12-3 or TRBV12-4 to TRBJ1-2; D not certain. V lost 5 bases to trimming and J lost 0 bases, with 10 bases between them. This CDR3 has 14 residues. The CDR3 bases are TGTGCCAGCAGTCACGGGCCCACTAACTATGGCTACACCTTC. Translated, it gives CASSHGPTNYGYTF.

This clonotype was counted only a few times. V gene TRBV4-3 combines with J gene TRBJ2-2, with 9 nucleotides matching TRBD2. V lost 0 bases and J lost 6; bases outside the gene matches: 5. This CDR3 is built from 16 residues. CDR1 is LGHNA, CDR2 YSLEER, per germline. The DNA of the CDR3 is TGCGCCAGCAGCCAAGATATAGCGGGGGTTCCCGGGGAGCTGTTTTTT. Translating it yields CASSQDIAGVPGELFF.

This clonotype was picked up a small number of times. The V gene is TRBV5-1, the J gene TRBJ2-3; D remains ambiguous. Deletions cut 1 base from V and 4 bases from J, with 13 bases between. CDR3 length: 15 amino acids. CDR1 is SGHRS, CDR2 YFSETQ, per germline. DNA for the CDR3: TGCGCCAGCAGCTTGTCCCTAGGGCCCCCAGATACGCAGTATTTT. As protein: CASSLSLGPPDTQYF.

V usage is TRBV11-2 and J usage is TRBJ2-1; D not resolved. Looked up from germline, CDR1 is SGHAT and CDR2 is FQNNGV. The CDR3 sequence is 12 residues long. V dropped 5 bases and J dropped 9 bases, with 11 bases sitting between them. In DNA, the CDR3 is TGTGCCAGCAGCGGTAGCTGGGGTGAGCAGTTCTTC. This gives the protein CASSGSWGEQFF.

The sample holds a few counts of this clonotype. V gene TRBV10-3 combines with J gene TRBJ2-5; D gene unclear. Germline values: CDR1 ENHRY, CDR2 SYGVKD. This CDR3 is 12 amino acids long. Trimming pared 0 bases from V and 5 bases from J, leaving 4 bases between. The CDR3 region has the DNA TGTGCCATCAGTGAGTCGTGGGAGACCCAGTACTTC. Residues: CAISESWETQYF.

This clonotype was picked up many times. This chain links TRBV20-1 with TRBJ2-2; 7 positions agree with TRBD1. CDR1 is DFQATT and CDR2 is SNEGSKA in the germline V gene (reference sequence). V trimming: 0 bases; J trimming: 4 bases; junction bases outside the gene matches: 5. The CDR3 spans 15 residues. CDR3 sequence: CSAREDRSPTGELFF. CDR3 sequence (DNA): TGCAGTGCTAGAGAGGACAGGTCCCCCACCGGGGAGCTGTTTTTT.

Of note for this clonotype: Germline is not matched at one junction end, which may reflect a read error. The rearrangement uses TRBV20-1 and TRBJ1-2; TRBD1 aligns across 9 bases. The germline V gene encodes CDR1 DFQATT and CDR2 SNEGSKA (reference sequence). The CDR3 runs to 15 residues. The DNA of the CDR3 is TGCAGTGCCAGAGCGGGACAGGGTATTCGGTATGGCTACACCTTC. Encoded protein: CSARAGQGIRYGYTF.

The chain joins TRBV28 to TRBJ2-7, with TRBD1 as a possible D gene (6 bases). CDR1 is MDHEN and CDR2 is SYDVKM in the germline V gene. The CDR3 loop spans 13 amino acids. V was trimmed by 8 bases and J by 2 bases, leaving 13 bases between them. Written as DNA, the CDR3 is TGTGCCAGCGGAAGGGACAAGACCTACGAGCAGTACTTC. Translating it yields CASGRDKTYEQYF.

This clonotype has ten or more counts. V is TRBV4-3 and J is TRBJ1-1; 7 bases match TRBD1. The V gene's germline CDR1 is LGHNA and CDR2 YSLEER. CDR3 length equals 14 residues. Trimming removed 4 bases from V and 5 bases from J; junction bases left unmatched: 7. CDR3 in DNA: TGCGCCAGCAGCCGGTGGACAGGTAGGACTGAAGCTTTCTTT. Encoded protein: CASSRWTGRTEAFF.

The V and J genes are TRBV9 and TRBJ1-2; D perhaps matches TRBD1 (5 bases). The V end was cut by 2 bases, the J end by 0 bases, with 14 bases between. The V gene's germline CDR1 is SGDLS and CDR2 YYNGEE. The CDR3 is 16 residues long. The CDR3 DNA reads as TGTGCCAGCAGCGTTCTACCCGACAGAGCTAACTATGGCTACACCTTC. Encoded protein: CASSVLPDRANYGYTF.

CDR3 in amino acids: CSARDDLSPLFYF. CDR3 bases: TGCAGTGCTAGAGATGATTTGAGCCCCCTCTTTTACTTC. V usage is TRBV20-1 and J usage is TRBJ2-5, with D uncertain. Trimming took off 0 bases at V and 14 bases at J, with 19 bases between the two ends. The CDR3 totals 13 residues. CDR1 and CDR2 from the germline V gene are DFQATT and SNEGSKA (reference sequence).

This chain joins TRBV11-1 and TRBJ2-1; D call uncertain. V was pared by 4 bases and J by 1 base, with 11 bases between. CDR1 is SGHAT and CDR2 is FQDESV in the germline V gene (reference sequence). The CDR3 extends over 15 amino acids. CDR3 coding DNA: TGTGCCAGCAGCTATAGACCGAATTCCTACAATGAGCAGTTCTTC. Protein product: CASSYRPNSYNEQFF.

The chain combines TRBV7-8 with TRBJ1-1; possible D gene TRBD1, 6 bases. V was clipped by 2 bases and J by 5 bases, with 18 bases between them. Looked up from germline, CDR1 is SGHVS and CDR2 is FQNEAQ. The CDR3 totals 16 residues. The CDR3: CASSLSALGGGTEAFF. The CDR3 bases are TGTGCCAGCAGCTTATCTGCGCTGGGGGGCGGGACTGAAGCTTTCTTT.

The chain has TRBV20-1 and TRBJ1-5; D ambiguous. CDR1 DFQATT and CDR2 SNEGSKA come from the germline V gene (reference sequence). The CDR3 has 13 amino acids. V gave up 0 bases and J gave up 6 bases, with 9 bases separating them. DNA of the CDR3: TGCAGTGCTAGAGATAAGCGGGGTCAGCCCCAGCATTTT. Translating gives CSARDKRGQPQHF.

This sequence joins TRBV6-5 and TRBJ1-1; the match to TRBD1 covers 9 bases. After removal of 3 bases from V and 11 bases from J, the junction contained 7 bases not matched to a gene. This CDR3 comprises 13 residues. CDR1 and CDR2 (germline): MNHEY, SVGAGI. The CDR3 DNA is TGTGCCAGCAGTTATGGGACAGGGTTCTGGGCTTTCTTT. This encodes CASSYGTGFWAFF.

The rearrangement uses TRBV20-1 and TRBJ2-3; perhaps TRBD1 as D (6 bases). CDR3 length: 13 residues. With 6 bases removed from V and 2 bases from J, the gap between germline ends came to 12 bases. Germline V gives CDR1 DFQATT, CDR2 SNEGSKA (reference sequence). The CDR3 spells CSAGRDNTDTQYF. CDR3 nucleotides: TGCAGTGCGGGACGGGACAACACAGATACGCAGTATTTT.